The clone carrying this T cell receptor beta chain has more than one count but fewer than ten. The antigen is not known. TCR alpha and TCR beta cDNA libraries carrying sample barcodes and UMIs were produced by 5'RACE using constant-segment primers. TCRdb called the 5' RACE reads again in MiXCR, with one record for every CDR3 protein. This table holds 400,000 to 550,000 distinct CDR3 sequences, approximately 25% found once. This entry belongs to a study of T-cell memory formation after mild COVID-19. General observations from the study: From day 15 to 85, contracting clones were balanced between CD4 and CD8, whereas later expanders leaned toward CD4+.

The TCR sequence derives from an adult woman who had mild COVID-19 (a few samples of this study predate the infection). Cell type and time point are not known. What was sequenced was PBMCs or a T cell subset sorted from them (not recorded which).

For the CDR3, the DNA is TGCAGTGCTAACCCACTCACCGGGACAGCGACCTACGAGCAGTACTTC. Its protein product is CSANPLTGTATYEQYF. The chain has TRBV20-1 and TRBJ2-7, with 7 bases fitting TRBD1. Trimming at V came to 4 bases and at J to 2 bases, leaving 14 bases not matched to a gene. This CDR3 region has 16 residues. CDR1 DFQATT and CDR2 SNEGSKA come from the germline V gene (reference sequence).